Following are 25 T cell receptor beta chains from one sample sequenced in a study of blood T cell repertoires in COVID-19. The protocol was immunoSEQ multiplex PCR, while the TCRdb copy is restricted to in-frame clones and leaves out a portion. Among about 150,000 clones, about 88% were seen once, and the ten largest hold approximately 2.3%. Source material: peripheral blood. The receptors derive from a woman aged 70 to 79 with acute or convalescent COVID-19.

The chain carries TRBV7-8 and TRBJ1-1; 7 bases fit TRBD1. The length of the CDR3 is 19 residues. Germline values: CDR1 SGHVS, CDR2 FQNEAQ. J lost 2 bases, V lost 2 bases, and 17 bases had no gene match. The CDR3 DNA reads as TGTGCCAGCAGCTTAAGGGGCCAGGGGGAAGTGTTGGGAAACACTGAAGCTTTCTTT. Amino acid sequence: CASSLRGQGEVLGNTEAFF.

The chain recombines TRBV7-3 with TRBJ1-2; a possible D gene is TRBD1 (6 bases). This CDR3 has 16 residues. V lost 5 bases and J 4 bases, leaving 20 bases between the germline ends. Germline lookup yields CDR1 SGHTA and CDR2 FQGTGA. The chain's CDR3 is CASSVTGTAGPYGYTF. The CDR3, as DNA: TGTGCCAGCAGCGTTACAGGGACCGCTGGTCCCTATGGCTACACCTTC.

V is TRBV7-2 and J is TRBJ2-3, with 12 bases identical to TRBD1. J was trimmed by 8 bases and V by 5 bases; bases with no gene match: 5. CDR1 SGHTA and CDR2 FQGNSA come from the germline V gene. The length of the CDR3 is 14 residues. The CDR3 protein is CASSVGTGGLTQYF. Written as DNA, the CDR3 is TGTGCCAGCAGCGTGGGGACAGGGGGCCTTACGCAGTATTTT. Full variable domain (remainder filled in from reference TRBV7-2 and TRBJ2-3): GAGVSQSPSNKVTEKGKDVELRCDPISGHTALYWYRQSLGQGLEFLIYFQGNSAPDKSGLPSDRFSAERTGGSVSTLTIQRTQQEDSAVYLCASSVGTGGLTQYFGPGTRLTVL.

Here the CDR3 DNA reads TGTGCCATCAAGGCAGGGGGCGTTGGCTACACCTTC. It is translated as CAIKAGGVGYTF. The chain combines TRBV10-3 with TRBJ1-2, with 8 bases lining up with TRBD1. The CDR3 has 12 amino acids. Germline V gene data show CDR1 as ENHRY and CDR2 as SYGVKD. With 7 bases clipped from V and 7 bases from J, the junction kept 5 bases outside the gene matches.

The gene calls are TRBV6-5 and TRBJ2-1; possibly TRBD2 for D (5 bases). Trimming took 0 bases from V and 0 from J, leaving 9 bases between them. This CDR3 region has 16 residues. In germline, CDR1 is MNHEY, CDR2 SVGAGI. Written as DNA, the CDR3 is TGTGCCAGCAGTTACTCCCGGACTGGCTCCTACAATGAGCAGTTCTTC. Protein product: CASSYSRTGSYNEQFF.

The genes are TRBV4-2 and TRBJ1-2, with 9 bases aligning to TRBD1. This CDR3 contains 16 residues. Losses at the gene ends were 1 base for V and 5 bases for J; bases not matched to a gene: 8. The germline V gene encodes CDR1 LGHNA and CDR2 YNFKEQ. This CDR3 is CASSQGRQGVSYGYTF. Written as DNA, the CDR3 is TGTGCCAGCAGCCAAGGACGACAGGGGGTAAGTTATGGCTACACCTTC.

The chain joins TRBV5-5 to TRBJ1-2; TRBD1 matches 9 bases. The V segment lost 4 bases and the J segment 5 bases; nucleotides outside the gene matches: 0. Germline CDR1 and CDR2: SGHKS and YYEKEE (reference sequence). The CDR3 has 12 residues. The CDR3 coding sequence is TGTGCCAGCAGCGGGACAGGGTATGGCTACACCTTC. Protein product: CASSGTGYGYTF.

The chain uses TRBV7-8 and TRBJ2-2; 16 nucleotides match TRBD2. V trimming: 5 bases; J trimming: 5 bases; junction bases outside the gene matches: 11. CDR3 size: 19 residues. The germline gives CDR1 SGHVS, CDR2 FQNEAQ. In DNA, the CDR3 is TGTGCCAGCAGCCCCCTCGGGACTAGCGGGGGGGCGAGGACCGGGGAGCTGTTTTTT. It codes for CASSPLGTSGGARTGELFF.

The rearrangement joins TRBV5-6 to TRBJ2-3; 9 nucleotides match TRBD2. The CDR3 sequence is 18 residues long. V trimming: 0 bases; J trimming: 1 base; junction bases outside the gene matches: 9. Germline-derived CDR1 and CDR2 are SGHDT and YYEEEE. CDR3 region: CASSLAGAGGLGTDTQYF. Here the CDR3 DNA reads TGTGCCAGCAGCTTGGCCGGGGCGGGGGGGCTCGGCACAGATACGCAGTATTTT.

The chain uses TRBV6-1 and TRBJ2-3; 7 nucleotides line up with TRBD2. The CDR3 has 16 amino acids. V lost 2 bases and J lost 6; bases outside the gene matches: 11. The germline V gene has CDR1 MNHNS and CDR2 SASEGT. The CDR3 sequence: CASSEQRAGPLDTQYF. The CDR3 coding sequence is TGTGCCAGCAGTGAACAGAGAGCGGGGCCTCTGGATACGCAGTATTTT.

This clone was observed a single time. The chain combines TRBV2 with TRBJ1-5, with no clear D. V was pared by 7 bases and J by 7 bases, with 17 bases between. Per germline, CDR1 SNHLY and CDR2 FYNNEI. The CDR3 extends over 14 amino acids. CDR3 in DNA: TGTGCCAGCACAGGACTCAAAAACGGGCAGCCCCAGCATTTT. It encodes CASTGLKNGQPQHF.

This clone was seen many times. V gene TRBV7-3 combines with J gene TRBJ2-3, with a tentative D call TRBD2 (6 bases). This CDR3 is built from 15 residues. Between the trimmed V and J ends, which lost 2 bases and 1 base, there was a span of 10 bases. The germline V gene encodes CDR1 SGHTA and CDR2 FQGTGA. This CDR3 is CASSLVWGGTDTQYF. As DNA, the CDR3 is TGTGCCAGCAGCTTAGTTTGGGGGGGCACAGATACGCAGTATTTT.

CDR3 protein: CASSLLGRGQTEAFF. CDR3 DNA: TGTGCCAGCAGTTTATTGGGCAGGGGGCAGACTGAAGCTTTCTTT. The gene calls are TRBV27 and TRBJ1-1, with 8 positions matching TRBD1. Germline loops: CDR1 MNHEY, CDR2 SMNVEV (reference sequence). V was clipped by 1 base and J by 5 bases; unmatched bases: 6. The length of the CDR3 is 15 residues.

This clone came up a few times. The chain joins TRBV29-1 to TRBJ1-3; 10 bases agree with TRBD1. The CDR3 covers 14 residues. The J segment lost 1 base and the V segment lost 8 bases, leaving 5 bases of the junction unmatched. Germline assignment: CDR1 SQVTM and CDR2 ANQGSEA. The CDR3: CSIGQGGSGNTIYF. In DNA, the CDR3 is TGCAGCATTGGACAGGGGGGTTCTGGAAACACCATATATTTT.

The genes are TRBV15 and TRBJ2-1; D might be TRBD2 (7 bases). The ends were cut back, 0 bases at V and 0 bases at J, with 12 bases in the middle. The CDR3 is 17 residues long. CDR1 and CDR2 from the germline V gene are LNHNV and YYDKDF (reference sequence). DNA of the CDR3: TGTGCCACCAGCAGAGATCGGGGGGCCGCCTCCTACAATGAGCAGTTCTTC. Translation gives CATSRDRGAASYNEQFF. The full variable domain, rest sourced from reference TRBV15 and TRBJ2-1, is DAMVIQNPRYQVTQFGKPVTLSCSQTLNHNVMYWYQQKSSQAPKLLFHYYDKDFNNEADTPDNFQSRRPNTSFCFLDIRSPGLGDTAMYLCATSRDRGAASYNEQFFGPGTRLTVL.

The rearrangement joins TRBV27 to TRBJ2-7; weak D call: TRBD1 (6 bases). CDR1 is MNHEY and CDR2 is SMNVEV in the germline V gene (reference sequence). Trimming cost V 4 bases and J 0 bases, with 25 bases left between them. CDR3 length equals 19 residues. The CDR3 region is CASSSSFPITGRSSYEQYF. CDR3 DNA sequence: TGTGCCAGCAGTTCCTCCTTCCCGATTACAGGGCGAAGCTCCTACGAGCAGTACTTC.

This chain uses TRBV30 with TRBJ2-1, with D perhaps TRBD2 (7 bases). This CDR3 has 14 residues. Trimming stripped 4 bases from V and 0 bases from J, with 10 bases between. Looked up from germline, CDR1 is GTSNPN and CDR2 is SVGIG (reference sequence). Written as DNA, the CDR3 is TGTGCCTGGAAGGGAGGGGGCTCCTACAATGAGCAGTTCTTC. It translates to CAWKGGGSYNEQFF.

On this clone itself: Other DNA sequences in this specimen translate into the identical CDR3. CDR3 loop: CASSQGHTSGNTIYF. The DNA of the CDR3 is TGCGCCAGCAGCCAAGGTCACACCTCTGGAAACACCATATATTTT. This chain uses TRBV4-1 with TRBJ1-3; D is undetermined. Trimming stripped 1 base from V and 0 bases from J, with 7 bases between. Germline V gene lookup returns CDR1 MGHRA and CDR2 YSYEKL. This CDR3 spans 15 amino acids.

V and J are TRBV6-5 and TRBJ1-2; 7 bases match TRBD1. CDR1 is MNHEY, CDR2 SVGAGI, per germline. The J segment lost 2 bases and the V segment lost 6 bases, leaving 6 bases of the junction unmatched. The CDR3 is made up of 14 amino acids. The CDR3 DNA sequence: TGTGCCAGCAGACCTAGGGGGCTCAACTATGGCTACACCTTC. Translation gives CASRPRGLNYGYTF.

V and J are TRBV29-1 and TRBJ1-1; D might be TRBD1 (6 bases). This CDR3 contains 14 residues. From germline, CDR1 is SQVTM and CDR2 ANQGSEA. V lost 5 bases and J lost 6, with 19 bases in between. The CDR3 nucleotides are TGCAGCGTTACGCGAGGGGGTTTTGCTGCTGAAGCTTTCTTT. Translating gives CSVTRGGFAAEAFF.

V is TRBV5-1 and J is TRBJ2-2; 7 nucleotides agree with TRBD1. There are 18 residues in the CDR3. Germline CDR1 reads SGHRS; CDR2 reads YFSETQ. J gave up 0 bases and V 4 bases, and 12 bases lay outside the gene matches. The DNA for the CDR3 is TGCGCCAGCAGCCTCCTGCCCCACAGGGGCGCGAACACCGGGGAGCTGTTTTTT. Protein: CASSLLPHRGANTGELFF.

The chain is built from TRBV11-3 and TRBJ1-5; TRBD1 might be the D (5 bases). The CDR3 runs to 16 residues. V gave up 0 bases and J gave up 1 base, with 10 bases separating them. Germline-derived CDR1 and CDR2 are SGHNT and YENEEA. CDR3 in DNA: TGTGCCAGCAGCTTAGATGGGCCAGGGAGCAATCAGCCCCAGCATTTT. Protein: CASSLDGPGSNQPQHF.

The chain is built from TRBV6-6 and TRBJ2-3; 8 nucleotides match TRBD1. The ends lost 6 bases at V and 2 bases at J; junction bases unmatched: 4. The length of the CDR3 is 14 residues. Germline CDR1 is MNHNY and CDR2 is SVGAGI (reference sequence). Here the CDR3 DNA reads TGTGCCAGCAGGCTGGACAGGGTCACAGATACGCAGTATTTT. This gives the protein CASRLDRVTDTQYF.

V usage is TRBV29-1 and J usage is TRBJ2-1, with D possibly being TRBD1 (7 bases). The germline V gene encodes CDR1 SQVTM and CDR2 ANQGSEA. Trimming cost V 4 bases and J 7 bases, with 20 bases left between them. The CDR3 sequence is 15 residues long. The CDR3 DNA reads TGCAGCGTTGTCTCCCGCCCAGGGGGGACTAATGAGCAGTTCTTC. Amino acids: CSVVSRPGGTNEQFF.

The V gene is TRBV12-3 or TRBV12-4, the J gene TRBJ1-1, with D maybe TRBD1 (6 bases). The CDR3 runs 12 residues. V was cut by 4 bases and J by 6 bases, with 9 bases left in between. CDR3: CASSYGGAEAFF. DNA for the CDR3: TGTGCCAGCAGTTATGGGGGCGCTGAAGCTTTCTTT.